This T cell receptor beta chain was sequenced for a study of blood T cell repertoires in COVID-19. The data were produced by immunoSEQ multiplex PCR, yet TCRdb's version contains in-frame clones alone and is incomplete. The sample lists 65,000 to 90,000 clones, roughly 83% occurring once. With 7 bases clipped from V and 6 bases from J, the junction kept 13 bases outside the gene matches. The CDR3 totals 18 residues. The germline V gene has CDR1 MNHNY and CDR2 SVGAGI (reference sequence). The chain recombines TRBV6-6 with TRBJ1-6; 12 positions match TRBD1. The specimen sequenced was peripheral blood. The receptor was isolated from a woman aged 55 to 70 with acute or convalescent COVID-19. CDR3 in amino acids: CASTRSGGTGGRNSPLHF. CDR3 sequence (DNA): TGTGCCAGCACTCGATCGGGTGGGACAGGGGGCCGTAATTCACCCCTCCACTTT.